Listed here are 10 T cell receptor beta chains from one sample, sequenced in a study of blood T cells in healthy people across ages. Sample-barcoded 5' priming and a J-beta primer mix drove a second PCR of about 6 to 12 cycles. TCRdb passed the 5' RACE reads through MiXCR, listing each CDR3 protein once. The sample has approximately 810,000 distinct CDR3 sequences, under 30% seen once. Input material: blood. The receptors originated from a woman aged 80 or over in good health.

On this clonotype itself: A much larger clonotype is one base distant, so this may be a read error. V and J are TRBV7-2 and TRBJ1-2; D unclear. Germline V gene data show CDR1 as SGHTA and CDR2 as FQGNSA. This CDR3 is built from 14 residues. The CDR3 DNA reads as TGTGCCAGCAGGCCTCGGGAAGCTAACTATGGCTGCACCTTC. As protein: CASRPREANYGCTF.

The table lists this clonotype with many counts. This chain joins TRBV27 and TRBJ2-3, with TRBD2 identical over 12 bases. The germline V gene has CDR1 MNHEY and CDR2 SMNVEV (reference sequence). Unmatched junction bases numbered 4, after V lost 0 bases and J lost 6 bases. The CDR3 loop spans 16 amino acids. The CDR3, as DNA: TGTGCCAGCAGTTTATCCCCTAGCGGGGGGGAGGATACGCAGTATTTT. It is translated as CASSLSPSGGEDTQYF.

V gene TRBV7-2 combines with J gene TRBJ2-7; D is ambiguous. V gave up 5 bases and J gave up 2 bases, with 13 bases separating them. The CDR3 loop spans 14 amino acids. From germline, CDR1 is SGHTA and CDR2 FQGNSA. This chain's CDR3 is CASSPSSTTYEQYF. The CDR3 bases are TGTGCCAGCAGCCCAAGTTCGACCACCTACGAGCAGTACTTC.

CDR3 nucleotide sequence: TGTGCCAGCAGCCCCGAGACAGGGACTAGGGATACGCAGTATTTT. Amino acids: CASSPETGTRDTQYF. The rearrangement uses TRBV9 and TRBJ2-3; TRBD2 might be the D (8 bases). Germline lookup yields CDR1 SGDLS and CDR2 YYNGEE. The CDR3 covers 15 residues. V was cut by 4 bases and J by 6 bases, with 18 bases left in between.

This clonotype was recorded a few times. The J gene is TRBJ1-2, the V gene TRBV12-3 or TRBV12-4, with D possibly TRBD1 on 6 matching bases. This CDR3 contains 15 residues. V was trimmed by 4 bases and J by 4 bases, leaving 16 bases between them. This CDR3 is CASSSNRVRGYGYTF. The CDR3 DNA is TGTGCCAGCAGTTCCAACAGGGTCCGTGGCTATGGCTACACCTTC.

The rearrangement uses TRBV30 and TRBJ2-7; tentatively, D is TRBD2 (7 bases). This CDR3 region has 14 residues. CDR1 and CDR2 (germline): GTSNPN, SVGIG (reference sequence). V lost 4 bases and J 9 bases, leaving 22 bases between the germline ends. The CDR3 region has the DNA TGTGCCTGGACCCCCTTGGGCAGGGGCGGGGGGCAGTACTTC. It yields the protein CAWTPLGRGGGQYF.

This clonotype has a handful of counts. The chain carries TRBV20-1 and TRBJ2-2; D could derive from TRBD1 or TRBD2 (5 bases each). Germline V gene lookup returns CDR1 DFQATT and CDR2 SNEGSKA (reference sequence). The CDR3 totals 15 residues. The ends were cut back, 1 base at V and 4 bases at J, with 13 bases in the middle. CDR3 DNA: TGCAGTGCTAGAGGTCGAGGGGTCGGCACCGGGGAGCTGTTTTTT. Protein sequence: CSARGRGVGTGELFF.

In its sample, this clonotype was seen many times. The chain carries TRBV5-1 and TRBJ2-3; D is possibly TRBD2 (6 bases). The ends were cut back, 2 bases at V and 0 bases at J, with 16 bases in the middle. The CDR3 length is 17 residues. Germline V lookup: CDR1 SGHRS, CDR2 YFSETQ. CDR3 in DNA: TGCGCCAGCAGCTTAATTCGGACCGGGACTAGCACAGATACGCAGTATTTT. It is translated as CASSLIRTGTSTDTQYF.

The table lists this clonotype with many counts. The V gene is TRBV12-3 or TRBV12-4, the J gene TRBJ2-6, with a weak D call TRBD2 (5 bases). The V end was cut by 6 bases, the J end by 16 bases, with 19 bases between. The CDR3 loop spans 13 amino acids. CDR3 in DNA: TGTGCCAGCAGCCCTCTTAGAGAGGGCCCTCTGACTTTC. This sequence encodes CASSPLREGPLTF.

This clonotype has a handful of counts. V usage is TRBV20-1 and J usage is TRBJ1-4, with 8 bases lining up with TRBD1. The CDR3 spans 14 residues. Losses at the gene ends were 0 bases for V and 8 bases for J; bases not matched to a gene: 5. Germline V lookup: CDR1 DFQATT, CDR2 SNEGSKA (reference sequence). The CDR3 DNA reads TGCAGTGCTAGAGATGCGGACAGGGCCGAAAAACTGTTTTTT. Its translation is CSARDADRAEKLFF.